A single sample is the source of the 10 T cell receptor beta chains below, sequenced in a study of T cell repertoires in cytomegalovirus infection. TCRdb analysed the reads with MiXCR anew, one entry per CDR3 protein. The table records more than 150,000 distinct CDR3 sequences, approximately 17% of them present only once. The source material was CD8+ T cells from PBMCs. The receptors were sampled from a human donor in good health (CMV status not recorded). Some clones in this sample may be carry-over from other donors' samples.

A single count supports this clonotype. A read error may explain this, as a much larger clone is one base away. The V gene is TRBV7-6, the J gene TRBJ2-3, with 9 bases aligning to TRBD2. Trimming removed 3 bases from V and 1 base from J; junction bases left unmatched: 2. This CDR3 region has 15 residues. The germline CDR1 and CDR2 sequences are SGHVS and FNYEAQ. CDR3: CASSFERGGTDTQYF. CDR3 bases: TGTGCCAGCAGCTTTGAGCGGGGGGGCACAGATACGCAGTATTTT.

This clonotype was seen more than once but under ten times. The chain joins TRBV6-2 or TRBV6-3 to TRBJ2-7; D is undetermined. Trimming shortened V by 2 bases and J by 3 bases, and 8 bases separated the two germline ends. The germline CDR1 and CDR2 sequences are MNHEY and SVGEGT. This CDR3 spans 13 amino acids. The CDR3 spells CASSYARLYEQYF. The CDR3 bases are TGTGCCAGCAGTTACGCACGACTCTACGAGCAGTACTTC.

CDR3 sequence: CSVELPGLAAYEQYF. DNA for the CDR3: TGCAGCGTTGAATTACCGGGACTAGCAGCCTACGAGCAGTACTTC. The chain carries TRBV29-1 and TRBJ2-7; 9 bases line up with TRBD2. The CDR3 has 15 amino acids. The germline CDR1 and CDR2 sequences are SQVTM and ANQGSEA. V trimming: 2 bases; J trimming: 2 bases; junction bases outside the gene matches: 7.

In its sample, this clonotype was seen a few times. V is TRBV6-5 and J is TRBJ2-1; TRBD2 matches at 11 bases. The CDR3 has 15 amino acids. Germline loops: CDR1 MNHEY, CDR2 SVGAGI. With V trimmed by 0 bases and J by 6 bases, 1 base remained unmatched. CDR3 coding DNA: TGTGCCAGCAGTTACTCTAGCGGGGGGGTCAATGAGCAGTTCTTC. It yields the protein CASSYSSGGVNEQFF.

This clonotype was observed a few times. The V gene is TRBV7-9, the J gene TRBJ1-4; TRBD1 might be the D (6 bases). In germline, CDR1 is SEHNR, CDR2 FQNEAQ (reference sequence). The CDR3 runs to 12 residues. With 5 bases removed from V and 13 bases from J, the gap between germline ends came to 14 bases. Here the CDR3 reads CASSPDRNRLFF. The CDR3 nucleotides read TGTGCCAGCAGCCCGGACAGAAACAGACTGTTTTTT. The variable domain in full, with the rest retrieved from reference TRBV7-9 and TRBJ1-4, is DTGVSQNPRHKITKRGQNVTFRCDPISEHNRLYWYRQTLGQGPEFLTYFQNEAQLEKSRLLSDRFSAERPKGSFSTLEIQRTEQGDSAMYLCASSPDRNRLFFGSGTQLSVL.

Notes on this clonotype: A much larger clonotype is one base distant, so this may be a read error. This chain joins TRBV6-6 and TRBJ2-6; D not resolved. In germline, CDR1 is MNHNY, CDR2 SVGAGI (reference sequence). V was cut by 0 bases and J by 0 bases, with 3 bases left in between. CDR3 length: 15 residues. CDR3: CASSYSLSGANVLTF. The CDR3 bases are TGTGCCAGCAGTTACTCCCTCTCTGGGGCCAACGTCCTGACTTTC.

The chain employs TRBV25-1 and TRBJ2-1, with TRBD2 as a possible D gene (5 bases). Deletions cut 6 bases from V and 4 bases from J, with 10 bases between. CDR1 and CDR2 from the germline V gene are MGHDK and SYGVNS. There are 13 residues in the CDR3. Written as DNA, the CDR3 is TGTGCCAGCAGCCGGGGAAAGTACAATGAGCAGTTCTTC. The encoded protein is CASSRGKYNEQFF.

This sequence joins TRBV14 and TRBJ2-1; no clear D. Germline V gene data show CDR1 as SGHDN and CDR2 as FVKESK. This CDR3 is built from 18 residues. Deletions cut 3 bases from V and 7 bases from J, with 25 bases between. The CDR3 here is CASSHGTGPSARINEQFF. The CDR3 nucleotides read TGTGCCAGCAGCCATGGTACTGGCCCCTCGGCTCGGATTAATGAGCAGTTCTTC.

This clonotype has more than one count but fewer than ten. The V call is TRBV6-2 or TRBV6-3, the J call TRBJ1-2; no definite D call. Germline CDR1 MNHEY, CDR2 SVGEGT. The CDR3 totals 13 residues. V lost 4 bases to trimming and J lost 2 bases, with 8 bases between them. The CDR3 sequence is CASSFGPNYGYTF. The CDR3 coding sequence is TGTGCCAGCAGTTTTGGGCCGAACTATGGCTACACCTTC.

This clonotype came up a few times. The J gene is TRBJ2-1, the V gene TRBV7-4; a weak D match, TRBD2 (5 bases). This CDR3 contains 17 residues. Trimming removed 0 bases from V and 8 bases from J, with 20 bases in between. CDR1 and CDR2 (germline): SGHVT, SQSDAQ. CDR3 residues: CASSLADLARVAYEQFF. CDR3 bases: TGTGCCAGCAGCTTAGCGGACCTAGCTAGGGTCGCCTATGAGCAGTTCTTC.